This TCR beta chain was sequenced for a study of blood T cell repertoires in COVID-19. Study-level background: T cells, B-cell-depleted T cells, or PBMCs provided the cDNA or gDNA that served as material.

Authors' analysis steps: The authors estimated nucleated cell counts from reference gene primer amplification. Generated by immunoSEQ multiplex PCR, the TCRdb table keeps only in-frame clones and is missing some. V and J calls and clone size come straight from that table; D and trimming were deduced from the DNA. The sample carries roughly 360,000 clones, 80% to 90% recorded once. Germline V CDR1 and CDR2: SGDLS, YYNGEE. V lost 0 bases and J lost 6; bases outside the gene matches: 2. The CDR3 contains 15 residues. Cohort 3 recovery required two negative PCRs, clearance, or symptom resolution. The sequencing input was PBMCs or T cells enriched from blood (not recorded which). The chain employs TRBV9 and TRBJ2-2, with TRBD1 identical over 10 bases. This clonotype was sampled from a man aged 25-45 years who had recovered from COVID-19. Here the CDR3 reads CASSVGQGAAGELFF. DNA of the CDR3: TGTGCCAGCAGCGTAGGACAGGGGGCTGCCGGGGAGCTGTTTTTT.